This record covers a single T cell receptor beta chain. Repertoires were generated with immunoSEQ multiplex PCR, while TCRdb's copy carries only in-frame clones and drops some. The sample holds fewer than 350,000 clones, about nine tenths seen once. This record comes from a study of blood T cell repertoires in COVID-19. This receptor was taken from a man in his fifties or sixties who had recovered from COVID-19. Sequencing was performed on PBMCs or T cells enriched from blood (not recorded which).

The CDR3 region has the DNA TGTGCCAGCAGTAGGGACAGCTATGGCTACACCTTC. It translates to CASSRDSYGYTF. The J gene is TRBJ1-2, the V gene TRBV6-5; 7 bases fit TRBD1. The J segment lost 4 bases and the V segment lost 5 bases, leaving 1 base of the junction unmatched. CDR3 size: 12 residues. Germline V CDR1 and CDR2: MNHEY, SVGAGI.